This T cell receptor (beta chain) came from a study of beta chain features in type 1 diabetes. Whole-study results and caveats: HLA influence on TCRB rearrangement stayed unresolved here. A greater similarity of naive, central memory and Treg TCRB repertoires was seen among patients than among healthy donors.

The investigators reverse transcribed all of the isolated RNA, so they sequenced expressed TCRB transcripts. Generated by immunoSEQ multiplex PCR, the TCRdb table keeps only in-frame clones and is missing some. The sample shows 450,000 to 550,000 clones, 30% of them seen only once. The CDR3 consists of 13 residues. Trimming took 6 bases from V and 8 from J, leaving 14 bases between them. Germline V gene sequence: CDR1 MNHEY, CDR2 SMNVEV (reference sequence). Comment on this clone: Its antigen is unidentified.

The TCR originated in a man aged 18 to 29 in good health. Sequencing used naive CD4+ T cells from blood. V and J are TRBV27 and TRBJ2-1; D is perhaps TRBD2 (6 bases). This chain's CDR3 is CASRGLLRHEQFF. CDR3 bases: TGTGCCAGCAGAGGACTACTTAGGCATGAGCAGTTCTTC.